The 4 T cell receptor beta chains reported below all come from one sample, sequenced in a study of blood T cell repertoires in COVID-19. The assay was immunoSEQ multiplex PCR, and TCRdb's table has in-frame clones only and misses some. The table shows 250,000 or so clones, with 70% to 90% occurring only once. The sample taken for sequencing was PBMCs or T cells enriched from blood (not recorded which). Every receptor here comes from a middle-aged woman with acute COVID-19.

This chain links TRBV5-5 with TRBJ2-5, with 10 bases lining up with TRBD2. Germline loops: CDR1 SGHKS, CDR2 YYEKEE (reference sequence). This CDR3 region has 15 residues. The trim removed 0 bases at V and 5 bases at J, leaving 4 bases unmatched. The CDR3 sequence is CASSLAPSGSETQYF. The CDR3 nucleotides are TGTGCCAGCAGCTTGGCTCCTAGCGGGAGTGAGACCCAGTACTTC.

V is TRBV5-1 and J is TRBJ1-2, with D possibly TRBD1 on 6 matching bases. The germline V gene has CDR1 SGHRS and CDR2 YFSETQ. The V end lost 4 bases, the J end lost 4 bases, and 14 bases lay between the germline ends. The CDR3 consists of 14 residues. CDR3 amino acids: CASSQDTGFYGYTF. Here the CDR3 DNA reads TGCGCCAGCAGCCAAGATACAGGGTTCTATGGCTACACCTTC.

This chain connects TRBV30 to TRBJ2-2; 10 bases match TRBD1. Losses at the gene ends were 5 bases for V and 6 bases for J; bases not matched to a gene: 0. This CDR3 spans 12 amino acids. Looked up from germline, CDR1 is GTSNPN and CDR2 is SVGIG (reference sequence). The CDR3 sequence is CAWGQGAGELFF. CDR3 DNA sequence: TGTGCCTGGGGACAGGGGGCCGGGGAGCTGTTTTTT.

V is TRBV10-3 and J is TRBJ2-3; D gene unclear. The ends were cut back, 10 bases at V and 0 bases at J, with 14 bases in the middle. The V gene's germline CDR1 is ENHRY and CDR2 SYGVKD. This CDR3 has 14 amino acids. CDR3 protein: CATRHQVSTDTQYF. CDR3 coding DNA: TGTGCCACCCGACACCAGGTTAGCACAGATACGCAGTATTTT.